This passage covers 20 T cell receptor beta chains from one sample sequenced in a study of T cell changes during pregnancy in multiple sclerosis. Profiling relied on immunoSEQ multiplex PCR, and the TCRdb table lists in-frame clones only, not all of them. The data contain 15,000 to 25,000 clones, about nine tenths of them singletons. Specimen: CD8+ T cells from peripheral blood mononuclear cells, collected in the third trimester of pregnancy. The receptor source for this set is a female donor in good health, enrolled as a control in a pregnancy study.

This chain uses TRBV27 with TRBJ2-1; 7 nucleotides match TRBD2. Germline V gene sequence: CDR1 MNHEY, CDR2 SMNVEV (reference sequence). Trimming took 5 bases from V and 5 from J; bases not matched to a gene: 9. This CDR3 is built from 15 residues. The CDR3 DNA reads TGTGCCAGCAGTCAGACCAGCGGGGCTGACAATGAGCAGTTCTTC. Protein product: CASSQTSGADNEQFF.

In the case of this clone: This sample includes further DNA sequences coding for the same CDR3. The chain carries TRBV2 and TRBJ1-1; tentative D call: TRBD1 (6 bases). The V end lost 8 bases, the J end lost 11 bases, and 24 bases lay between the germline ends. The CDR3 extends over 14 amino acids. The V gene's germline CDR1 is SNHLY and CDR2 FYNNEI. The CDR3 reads CASESRYRALDAFF. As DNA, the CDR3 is TGTGCCAGCGAATCACGTTACAGGGCGCTGGATGCTTTCTTT.

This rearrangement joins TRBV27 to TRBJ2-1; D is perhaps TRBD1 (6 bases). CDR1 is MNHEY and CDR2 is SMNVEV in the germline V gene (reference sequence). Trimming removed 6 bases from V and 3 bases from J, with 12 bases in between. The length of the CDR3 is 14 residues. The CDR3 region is CASSQGQGYNEQFF. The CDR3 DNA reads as TGTGCCAGCAGCCAGGGACAAGGCTACAATGAGCAGTTCTTC.

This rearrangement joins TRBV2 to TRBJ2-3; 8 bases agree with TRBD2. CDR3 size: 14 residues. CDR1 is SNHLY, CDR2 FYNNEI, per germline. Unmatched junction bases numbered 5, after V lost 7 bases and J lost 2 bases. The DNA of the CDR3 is TGTGCCAGCAATATAGCGGGGCTCACAGATACGCAGTATTTT. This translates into CASNIAGLTDTQYF.

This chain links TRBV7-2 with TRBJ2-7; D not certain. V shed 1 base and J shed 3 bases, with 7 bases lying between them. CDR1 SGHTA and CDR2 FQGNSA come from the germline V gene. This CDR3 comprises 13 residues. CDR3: CASSLGPGYEQYF. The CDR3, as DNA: TGTGCCAGCAGCTTAGGTCCGGGCTACGAGCAGTACTTC.

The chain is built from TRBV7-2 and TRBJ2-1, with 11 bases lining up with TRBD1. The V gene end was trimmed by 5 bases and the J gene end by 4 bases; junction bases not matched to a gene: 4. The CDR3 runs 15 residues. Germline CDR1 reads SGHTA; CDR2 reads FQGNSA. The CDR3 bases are TGTGCCAGCAGCCCGGGACAGGGGGTATACAATGAGCAGTTCTTC. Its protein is CASSPGQGVYNEQFF.

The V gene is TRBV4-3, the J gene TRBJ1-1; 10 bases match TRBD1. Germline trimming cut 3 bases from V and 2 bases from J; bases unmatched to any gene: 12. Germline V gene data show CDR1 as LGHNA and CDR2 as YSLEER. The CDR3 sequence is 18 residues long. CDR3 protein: CASSQSTGTGAFNTEAFF. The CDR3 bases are TGCGCCAGCAGCCAGAGCACCGGGACAGGGGCCTTTAACACTGAAGCTTTCTTT.

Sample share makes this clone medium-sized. DNA of the CDR3: TGTGCCAGCAGTCCGGACAGGGCGGGCTACACCTTC. Translating gives CASSPDRAGYTF. This chain connects TRBV6-5 to TRBJ1-2, with 8 bases lining up with TRBD1. V lost 5 bases to trimming and J lost 8 bases; unmatched junction nucleotides: 4. CDR3 size: 12 residues. Germline V lookup: CDR1 MNHEY, CDR2 SVGAGI.

CDR3 sequence: CASSQDGQGYGYTF. CDR3 DNA: TGCGCCAGCAGCCAAGACGGACAGGGTTATGGCTACACCTTC. This rearrangement joins TRBV4-3 to TRBJ1-2, with 8 positions matching TRBD1. The CDR3 is 14 amino acids. V shed 0 bases, J shed 5 bases, and the junction held 2 bases outside the gene matches. The germline V gene has CDR1 LGHNA and CDR2 YSLEER.

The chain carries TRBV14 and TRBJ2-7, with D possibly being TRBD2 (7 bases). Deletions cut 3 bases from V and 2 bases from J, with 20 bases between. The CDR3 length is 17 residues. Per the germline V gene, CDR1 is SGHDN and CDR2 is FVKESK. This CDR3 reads CASSQVFGGGHTYEQYF. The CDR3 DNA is TGTGCCAGCAGCCAGGTCTTTGGGGGGGGCCACACCTACGAGCAGTACTTC.

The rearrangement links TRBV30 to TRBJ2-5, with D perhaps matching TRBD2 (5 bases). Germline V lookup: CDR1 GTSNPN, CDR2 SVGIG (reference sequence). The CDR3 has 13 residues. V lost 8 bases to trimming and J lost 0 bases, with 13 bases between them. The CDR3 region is CAGLTEYQETQYF. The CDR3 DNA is TGTGCCGGACTTACAGAATACCAAGAGACCCAGTACTTC.

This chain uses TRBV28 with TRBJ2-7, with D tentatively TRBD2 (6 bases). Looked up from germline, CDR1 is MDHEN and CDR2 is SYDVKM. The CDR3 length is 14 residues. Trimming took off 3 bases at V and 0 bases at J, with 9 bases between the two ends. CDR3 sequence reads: CASSLEGSSYEQYF. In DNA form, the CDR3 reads TGTGCCAGCAGTTTGGAGGGGTCCTCCTACGAGCAGTACTTC. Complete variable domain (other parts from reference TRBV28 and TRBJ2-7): DVKVTQSSRYLVKRTGEKVFLECVQDMDHENMFWYRQDPGLGLRLIYFSYDVKMKEKGDIPEGYSVSREKKERFSLILESASTNQTSMYLCASSLEGSSYEQYFGPGTRLTVT.

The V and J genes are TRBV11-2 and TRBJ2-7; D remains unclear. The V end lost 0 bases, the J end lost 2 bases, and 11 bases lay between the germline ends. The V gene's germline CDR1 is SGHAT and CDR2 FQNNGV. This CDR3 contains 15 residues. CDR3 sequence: CASSLEPTATYEQYF. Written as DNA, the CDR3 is TGTGCCAGCAGCTTAGAACCAACAGCTACCTACGAGCAGTACTTC.

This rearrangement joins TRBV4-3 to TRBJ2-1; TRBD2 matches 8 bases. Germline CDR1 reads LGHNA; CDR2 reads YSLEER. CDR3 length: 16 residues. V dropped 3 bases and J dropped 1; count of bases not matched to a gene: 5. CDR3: CASSQGSGGSYNEQFF. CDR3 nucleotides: TGCGCCAGCAGCCAGGGGAGCGGGGGATCCTACAATGAGCAGTTCTTC.

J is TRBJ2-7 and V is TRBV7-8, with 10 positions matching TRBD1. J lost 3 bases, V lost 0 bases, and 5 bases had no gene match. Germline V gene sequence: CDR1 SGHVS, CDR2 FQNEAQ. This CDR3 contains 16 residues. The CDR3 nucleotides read TGTGCCAGCAGCTTAGCGCTGGGGACAGGGGACTACGAGCAGTACTTC. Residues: CASSLALGTGDYEQYF.

This chain's CDR3 is CASSVYSPNTEAFF. CDR3 DNA: TGTGCCAGCAGCGTATACTCACCGAACACTGAAGCTTTCTTT. This chain uses TRBV9 with TRBJ1-1; the D is unclear. Germline CDR1 SGDLS, CDR2 YYNGEE. CDR3 length: 14 residues. Between the trimmed V and J ends, which lost 1 base and 1 base, there was a span of 8 bases. The whole variable domain, filled in from reference TRBV9 and TRBJ1-1, reads DSGVTQTPKHLITATGQRVTLRCSPRSGDLSVYWYQQSLDQGLQFLIQYYNGEERAKGNILERFSAQQFPDLHSELNLSSLELGDSALYFCASSVYSPNTEAFFGQGTRLTVV.

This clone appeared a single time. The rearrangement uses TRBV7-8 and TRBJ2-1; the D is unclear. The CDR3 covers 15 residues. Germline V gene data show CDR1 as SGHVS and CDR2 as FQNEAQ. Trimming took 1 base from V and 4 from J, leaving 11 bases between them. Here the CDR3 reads CASSLDPRQYNEQFF. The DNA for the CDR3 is TGTGCCAGCAGCTTAGACCCCAGGCAATACAATGAGCAGTTCTTC.

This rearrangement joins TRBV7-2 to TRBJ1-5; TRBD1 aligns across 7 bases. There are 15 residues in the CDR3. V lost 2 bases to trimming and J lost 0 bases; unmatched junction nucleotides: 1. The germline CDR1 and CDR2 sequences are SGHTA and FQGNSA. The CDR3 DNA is TGTGCCAGCAGCTTAAACAGGGGTAGCAATCAGCCCCAGCATTTT. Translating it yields CASSLNRGSNQPQHF.

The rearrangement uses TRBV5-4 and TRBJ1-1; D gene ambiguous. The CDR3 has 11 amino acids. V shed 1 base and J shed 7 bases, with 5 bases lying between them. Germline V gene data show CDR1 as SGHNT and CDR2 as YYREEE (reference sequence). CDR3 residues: CASSLTDEAFF. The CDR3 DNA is TGTGCCAGCAGCTTGACAGATGAAGCTTTCTTT. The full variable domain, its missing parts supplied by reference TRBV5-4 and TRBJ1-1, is ETGVTQSPTHLIKTRGQQVTLRCSSQSGHNTVSWYQQALGQGPQFIFQYYREEENGRGNFPPRFSGLQFPNYSSELNVNALELDDSALYLCASSLTDEAFFGQGTRLTVV.

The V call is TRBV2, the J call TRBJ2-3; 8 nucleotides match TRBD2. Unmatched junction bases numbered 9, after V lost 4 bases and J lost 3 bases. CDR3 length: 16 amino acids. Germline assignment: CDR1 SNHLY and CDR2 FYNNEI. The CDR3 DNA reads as TGTGCCAGCAGTGGAGCACGGGGGGGCCGGACAGATACGCAGTATTTT. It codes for CASSGARGGRTDTQYF.